The source of this T cell receptor beta chain is a study of cytomegalovirus exposure and HLA in healthy donors. Germline CDR1 and CDR2: LGHNA and YNFKEQ. CDR3 length: 15 amino acids. V was pared by 0 bases and J by 7 bases, with 16 bases between. The PCR had 60 Vbeta and 13 Jbeta primers. This table comes from immunoSEQ multiplex PCR, and its TCRdb copy is limited to in-frame clones, with some not included. This sample has some 130,000 clones, with roughly 79% found just once. The chain links TRBV4-2 to TRBJ2-7; D is uncertain. The sequence came from a man in his thirties or forties in good health and CMV-seronegative. The sample comprised PBMCs. CDR3 loop: CASSQDRVSSVEQYF. The CDR3 DNA reads as TGTGCCAGCAGCCAAGATCGGGTAAGCTCGGTTGAGCAGTACTTC.